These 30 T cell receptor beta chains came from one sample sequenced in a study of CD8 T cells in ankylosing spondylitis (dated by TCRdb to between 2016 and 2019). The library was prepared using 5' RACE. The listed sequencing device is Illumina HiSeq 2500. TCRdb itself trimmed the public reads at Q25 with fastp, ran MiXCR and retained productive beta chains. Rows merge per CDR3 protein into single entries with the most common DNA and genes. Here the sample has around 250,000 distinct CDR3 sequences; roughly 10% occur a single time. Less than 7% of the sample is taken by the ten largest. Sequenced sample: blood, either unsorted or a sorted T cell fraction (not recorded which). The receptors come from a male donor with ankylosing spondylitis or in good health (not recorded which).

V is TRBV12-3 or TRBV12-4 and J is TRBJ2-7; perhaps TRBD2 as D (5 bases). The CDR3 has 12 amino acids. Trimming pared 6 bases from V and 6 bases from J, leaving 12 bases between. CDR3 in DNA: TGTGCCAGCAGCCTAGCCCCTAGCGAGCAGTACTTC. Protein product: CASSLAPSEQYF.

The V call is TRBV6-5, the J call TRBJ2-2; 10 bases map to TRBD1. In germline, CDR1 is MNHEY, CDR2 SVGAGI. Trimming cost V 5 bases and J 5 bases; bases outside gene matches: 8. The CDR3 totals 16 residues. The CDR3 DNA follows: TGTGCCAGCAGTACTTCCCGGACAGGGGGGACCGGGGAGCTGTTTTTT. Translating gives CASSTSRTGGTGELFF.

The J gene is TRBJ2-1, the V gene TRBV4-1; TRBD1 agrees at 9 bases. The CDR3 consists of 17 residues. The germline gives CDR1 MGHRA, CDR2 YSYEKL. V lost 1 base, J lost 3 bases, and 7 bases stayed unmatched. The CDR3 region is CASSQVLGDRVYNEQFF. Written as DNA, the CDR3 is TGCGCCAGCAGCCAAGTACTCGGGGACAGGGTCTACAATGAGCAGTTCTTC.

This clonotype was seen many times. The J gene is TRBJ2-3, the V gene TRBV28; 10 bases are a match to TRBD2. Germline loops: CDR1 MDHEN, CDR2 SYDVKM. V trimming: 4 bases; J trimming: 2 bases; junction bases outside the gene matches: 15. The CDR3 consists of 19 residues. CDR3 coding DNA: TGTGCCAGCAGTTCCCCCCCCCTTGGGCTAGCGGGGGACACAGATACGCAGTATTTT. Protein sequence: CASSSPPLGLAGDTDTQYF. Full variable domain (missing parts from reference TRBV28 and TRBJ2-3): DVKVTQSSRYLVKRTGEKVFLECVQDMDHENMFWYRQDPGLGLRLIYFSYDVKMKEKGDIPEGYSVSREKKERFSLILESASTNQTSMYLCASSSPPLGLAGDTDTQYFGPGTRLTVL.

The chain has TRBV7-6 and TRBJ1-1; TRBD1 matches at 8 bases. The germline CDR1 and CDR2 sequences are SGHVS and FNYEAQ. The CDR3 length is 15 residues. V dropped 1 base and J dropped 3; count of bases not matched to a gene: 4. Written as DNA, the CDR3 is TGTGCCAGCAGCTTAGAGAGGACAGGGTACACTGAAGCTTTCTTT. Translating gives CASSLERTGYTEAFF. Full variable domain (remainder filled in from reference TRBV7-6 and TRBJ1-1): GAGVSQSPRYKVTKRGQDVALRCDPISGHVSLYWYRQALGQGPEFLTYFNYEAQQDKSGLPNDRFSAERPEGSISTLTIQRTEQRDSAMYRCASSLERTGYTEAFFGQGTRLTVV.

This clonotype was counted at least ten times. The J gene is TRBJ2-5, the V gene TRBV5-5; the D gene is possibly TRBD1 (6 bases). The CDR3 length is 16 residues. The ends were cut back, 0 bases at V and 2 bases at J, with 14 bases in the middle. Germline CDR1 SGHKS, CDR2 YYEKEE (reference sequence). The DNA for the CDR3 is TGTGCCAGCAGCTTGGTACAGGGTGGGTGGCAAGAGACCCAGTACTTC. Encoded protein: CASSLVQGGWQETQYF.

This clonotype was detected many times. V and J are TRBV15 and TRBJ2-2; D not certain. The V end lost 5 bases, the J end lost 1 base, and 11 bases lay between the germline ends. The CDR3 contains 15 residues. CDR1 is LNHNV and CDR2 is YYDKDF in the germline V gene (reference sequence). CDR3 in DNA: TGTGCCACCAGCTATCGGAGACAGAACACCGGGGAGCTGTTTTTT. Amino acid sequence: CATSYRRQNTGELFF.

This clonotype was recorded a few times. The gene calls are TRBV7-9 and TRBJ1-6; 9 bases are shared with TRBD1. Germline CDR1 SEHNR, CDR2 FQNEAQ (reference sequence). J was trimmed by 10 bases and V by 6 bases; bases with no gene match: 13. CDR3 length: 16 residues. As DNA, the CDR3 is TGTGCCAGCAGTCCCTCCCGGGACAGGGTGGGCTCACCCCTCCACTTT. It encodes CASSPSRDRVGSPLHF.

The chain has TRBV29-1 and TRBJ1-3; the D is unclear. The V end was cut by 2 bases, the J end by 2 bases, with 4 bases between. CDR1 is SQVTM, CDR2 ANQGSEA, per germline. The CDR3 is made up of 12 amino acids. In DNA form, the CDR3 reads TGCAGCGTTGAACATCCTGGAAACACCATATATTTT. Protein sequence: CSVEHPGNTIYF.

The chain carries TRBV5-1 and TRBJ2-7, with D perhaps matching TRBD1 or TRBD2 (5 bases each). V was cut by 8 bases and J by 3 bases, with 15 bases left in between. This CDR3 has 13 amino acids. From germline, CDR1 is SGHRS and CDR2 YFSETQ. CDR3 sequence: CASKGPNSYEQYF. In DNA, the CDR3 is TGCGCCAGTAAGGGACCAAATAGCTACGAGCAGTACTTC. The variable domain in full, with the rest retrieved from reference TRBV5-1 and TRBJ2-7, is KAGVTQTPRYLIKTRGQQVTLSCSPISGHRSVSWYQQTPGQGLQFLFEYFSETQRNKGNFPGRFSGRQFSNSRSEMNVSTLELGDSALYLCASKGPNSYEQYFGPGTRLTVT.

The CDR3 coding sequence is TGTGCCAGCTCACTCTTTTACGAGCAGTACTTC. Protein: CASSLFYEQYF. The chain is built from TRBV18 and TRBJ2-7; no clear D. V was shortened by 4 bases and J by 4 bases, with 5 bases between the two germline ends. The CDR3 contains 11 residues. Germline CDR1 reads KGHSH; CDR2 reads LQKENI.

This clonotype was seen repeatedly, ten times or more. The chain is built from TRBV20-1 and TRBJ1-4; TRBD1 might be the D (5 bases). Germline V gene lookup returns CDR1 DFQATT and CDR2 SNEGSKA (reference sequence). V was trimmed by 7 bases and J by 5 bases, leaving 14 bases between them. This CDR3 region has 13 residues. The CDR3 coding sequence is TGCAGTGTAGTCGGGGACTCCAATGAAAAACTGTTTTTT. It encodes CSVVGDSNEKLFF.

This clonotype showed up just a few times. In DNA form, the CDR3 reads TGTGCCAGCAGCTCACCGGGCTCGGGAAACATTCAGTACTTC. Amino acid sequence: CASSSPGSGNIQYF. The J gene is TRBJ2-4, the V gene TRBV7-9; D remains unclear. This CDR3 has 14 residues. CDR1 and CDR2 from the germline V gene are SEHNR and FQNEAQ (reference sequence). V was clipped by 4 bases and J by 6 bases, with 13 bases between them.

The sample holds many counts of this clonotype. CDR3 protein: CASSLDLEIYNEQFF. CDR3 nucleotides: TGTGCCAGCAGCTTAGACCTAGAAATCTACAATGAGCAGTTCTTC. The J gene is TRBJ2-1, the V gene TRBV7-6; unclear D gene. The V gene's germline CDR1 is SGHVS and CDR2 FNYEAQ. V was cut by 1 base and J by 3 bases, with 10 bases left in between. This CDR3 region has 15 residues.

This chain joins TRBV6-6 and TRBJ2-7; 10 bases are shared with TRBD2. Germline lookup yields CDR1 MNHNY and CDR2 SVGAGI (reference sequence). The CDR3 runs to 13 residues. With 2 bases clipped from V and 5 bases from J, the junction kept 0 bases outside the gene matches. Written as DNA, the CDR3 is TGTGCCAGCAGTTACGGACTAGCGGACGAGCAGTACTTC. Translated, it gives CASSYGLADEQYF.

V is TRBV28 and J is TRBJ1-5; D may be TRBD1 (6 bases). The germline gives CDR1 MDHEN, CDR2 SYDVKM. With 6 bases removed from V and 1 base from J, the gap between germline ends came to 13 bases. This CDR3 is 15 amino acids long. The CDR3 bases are TGTGCCAGCAGGCCCACAGGGCAGAGCAATCAGCCCCAGCATTTT. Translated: CASRPTGQSNQPQHF.

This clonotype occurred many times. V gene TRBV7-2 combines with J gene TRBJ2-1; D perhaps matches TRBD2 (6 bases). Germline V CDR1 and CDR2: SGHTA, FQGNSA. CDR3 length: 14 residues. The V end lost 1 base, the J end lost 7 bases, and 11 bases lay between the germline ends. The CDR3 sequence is CASSLDYGGNEQFF. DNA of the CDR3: TGTGCCAGCAGCTTAGATTACGGGGGTAATGAGCAGTTCTTC.

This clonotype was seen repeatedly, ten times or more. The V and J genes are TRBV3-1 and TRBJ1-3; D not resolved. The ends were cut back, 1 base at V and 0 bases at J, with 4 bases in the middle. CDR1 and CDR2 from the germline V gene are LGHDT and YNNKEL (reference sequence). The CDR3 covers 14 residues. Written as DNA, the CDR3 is TGTGCCAGCAGCCAAGGCAGCTCTGGAAACACCATATATTTT. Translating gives CASSQGSSGNTIYF.

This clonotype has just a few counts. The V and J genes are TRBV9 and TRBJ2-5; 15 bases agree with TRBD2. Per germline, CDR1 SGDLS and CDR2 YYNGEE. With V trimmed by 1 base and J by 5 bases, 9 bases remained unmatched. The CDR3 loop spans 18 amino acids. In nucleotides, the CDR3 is TGTGCCAGCAGCGTACGGGGACTAGCGGGAGGCCTTAGGGAGACCCAGTACTTC. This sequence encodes CASSVRGLAGGLRETQYF.

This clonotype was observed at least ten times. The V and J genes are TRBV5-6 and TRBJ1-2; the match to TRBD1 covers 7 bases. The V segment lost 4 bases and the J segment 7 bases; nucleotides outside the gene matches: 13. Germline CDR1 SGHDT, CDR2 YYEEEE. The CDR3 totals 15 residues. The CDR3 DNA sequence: TGTGCCAGCAGCAAACCCGGGACAGAGCTTGGTGGCTACACCTTC. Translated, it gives CASSKPGTELGGYTF.

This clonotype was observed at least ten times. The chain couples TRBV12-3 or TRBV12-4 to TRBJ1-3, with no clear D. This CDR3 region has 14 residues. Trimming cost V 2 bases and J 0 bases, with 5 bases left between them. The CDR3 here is CASSLQNSGNTIYF. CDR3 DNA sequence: TGTGCCAGCAGTTTACAGAACTCTGGAAACACCATATATTTT.

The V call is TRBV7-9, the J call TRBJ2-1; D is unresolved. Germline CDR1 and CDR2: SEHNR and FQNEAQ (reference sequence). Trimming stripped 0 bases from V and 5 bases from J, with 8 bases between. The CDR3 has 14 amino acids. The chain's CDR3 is CASSLARRNNEQFF. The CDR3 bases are TGTGCCAGCAGCTTAGCGCGAAGGAACAATGAGCAGTTCTTC.

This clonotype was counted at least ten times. The CDR3 loop reads CASSLDSRGLGYTF. CDR3 DNA sequence: TGCGCCAGCAGCTTGGATTCGCGGGGCCTTGGCTACACCTTC. The chain is built from TRBV5-1 and TRBJ1-2; possibly TRBD1 for D (5 bases). Germline-derived CDR1 and CDR2 are SGHRS and YFSETQ. V dropped 0 bases and J dropped 7 bases, with 13 bases sitting between them. The CDR3 spans 14 residues. Complete variable domain (other parts from reference TRBV5-1 and TRBJ1-2): KAGVTQTPRYLIKTRGQQVTLSCSPISGHRSVSWYQQTPGQGLQFLFEYFSETQRNKGNFPGRFSGRQFSNSRSEMNVSTLELGDSALYLCASSLDSRGLGYTFGSGTRLTVV.

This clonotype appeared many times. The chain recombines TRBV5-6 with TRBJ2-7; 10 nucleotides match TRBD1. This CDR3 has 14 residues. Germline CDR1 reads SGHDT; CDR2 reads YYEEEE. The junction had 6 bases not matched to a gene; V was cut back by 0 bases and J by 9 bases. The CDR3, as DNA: TGTGCCAGCAGCTTGGGCGACCGGGACAGGGGGCAGTACTTC. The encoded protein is CASSLGDRDRGQYF.

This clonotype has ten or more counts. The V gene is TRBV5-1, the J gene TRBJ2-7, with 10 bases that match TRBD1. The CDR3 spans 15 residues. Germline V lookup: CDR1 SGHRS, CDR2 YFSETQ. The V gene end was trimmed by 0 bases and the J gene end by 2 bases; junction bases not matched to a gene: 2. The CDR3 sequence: CASSLGQGAPYEQYF. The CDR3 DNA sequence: TGCGCCAGCAGCTTGGGACAGGGGGCACCCTACGAGCAGTACTTC.

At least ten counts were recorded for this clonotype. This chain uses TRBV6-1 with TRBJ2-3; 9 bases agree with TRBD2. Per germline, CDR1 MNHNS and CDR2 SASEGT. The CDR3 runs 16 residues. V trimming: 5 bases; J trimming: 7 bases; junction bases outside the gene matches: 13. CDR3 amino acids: CASSRGDSLAGNTQYF. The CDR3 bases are TGTGCCAGCAGTAGGGGAGACTCCCTAGCGGGAAATACGCAGTATTTT.

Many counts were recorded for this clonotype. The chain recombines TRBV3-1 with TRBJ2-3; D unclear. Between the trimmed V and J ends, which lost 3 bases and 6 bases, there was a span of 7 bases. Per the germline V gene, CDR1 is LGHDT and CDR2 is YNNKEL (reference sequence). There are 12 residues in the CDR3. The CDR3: CASSQVGDTQYF. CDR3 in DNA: TGTGCCAGCAGCCAGGTTGGGGATACGCAGTATTTT.

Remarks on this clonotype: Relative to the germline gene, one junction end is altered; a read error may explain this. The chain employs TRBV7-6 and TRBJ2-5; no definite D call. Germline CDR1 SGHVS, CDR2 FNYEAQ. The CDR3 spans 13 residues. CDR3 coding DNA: TGTGCCAGCAGCTTAGCGATTTCGGAGAGCCAGTACTTC. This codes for CASSLAISESQYF.

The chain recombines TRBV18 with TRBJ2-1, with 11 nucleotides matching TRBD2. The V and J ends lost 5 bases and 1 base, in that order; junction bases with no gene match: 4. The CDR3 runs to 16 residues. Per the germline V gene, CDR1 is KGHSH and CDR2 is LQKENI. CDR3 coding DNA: TGTGCCAGCTCATCGACTAGCGGGATTTCCTACAATGAGCAGTTCTTC. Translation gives CASSSTSGISYNEQFF.

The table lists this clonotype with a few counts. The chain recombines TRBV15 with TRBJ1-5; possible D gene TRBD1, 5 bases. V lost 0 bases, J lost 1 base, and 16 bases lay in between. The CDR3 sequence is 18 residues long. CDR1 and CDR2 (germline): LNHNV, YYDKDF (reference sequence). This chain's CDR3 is CATSRDMGLPRSNQPQHF. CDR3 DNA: TGTGCCACCAGCAGAGATATGGGACTCCCGAGGAGCAATCAGCCCCAGCATTTT.